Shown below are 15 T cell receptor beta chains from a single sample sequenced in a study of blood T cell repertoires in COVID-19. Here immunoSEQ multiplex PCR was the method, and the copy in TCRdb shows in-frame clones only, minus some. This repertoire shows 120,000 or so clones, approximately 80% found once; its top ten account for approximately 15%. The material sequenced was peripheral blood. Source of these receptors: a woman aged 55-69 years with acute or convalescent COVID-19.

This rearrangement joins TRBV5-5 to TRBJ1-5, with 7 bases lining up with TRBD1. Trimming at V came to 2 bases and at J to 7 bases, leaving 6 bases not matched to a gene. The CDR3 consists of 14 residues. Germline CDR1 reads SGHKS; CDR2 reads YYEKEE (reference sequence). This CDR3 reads CASSLQGTGQPQHF. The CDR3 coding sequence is TGTGCCAGCAGCTTACAGGGGACGGGGCAGCCCCAGCATTTT.

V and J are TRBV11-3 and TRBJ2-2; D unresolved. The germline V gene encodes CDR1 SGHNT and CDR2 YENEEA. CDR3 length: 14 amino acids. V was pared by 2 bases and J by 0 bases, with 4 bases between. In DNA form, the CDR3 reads TGTGCCAGCAGCTTATCTGCGAACACCGGGGAGCTGTTTTTT. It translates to CASSLSANTGELFF. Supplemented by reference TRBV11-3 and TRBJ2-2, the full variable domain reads EAGVVQSPRYKIIEKKQPVAFWCNPISGHNTLYWYLQNLGQGPELLIRYENEEAVDDSQLPKDRFSAERLKGVDSTLKIQPAELGDSAVYLCASSLSANTGELFFGEGSRLTVL.

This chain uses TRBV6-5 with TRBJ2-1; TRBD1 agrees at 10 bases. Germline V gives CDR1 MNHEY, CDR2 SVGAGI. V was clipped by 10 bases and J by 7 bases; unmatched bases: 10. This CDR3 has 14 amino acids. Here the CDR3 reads CAIYRDRGFNEQFF. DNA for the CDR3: TGTGCCATTTACCGGGACAGGGGCTTTAATGAGCAGTTCTTC.

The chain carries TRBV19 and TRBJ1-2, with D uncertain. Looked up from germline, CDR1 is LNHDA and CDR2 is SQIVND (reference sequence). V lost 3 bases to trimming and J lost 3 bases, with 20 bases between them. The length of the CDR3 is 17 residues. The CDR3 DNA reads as TGTGCCAGTAGTATGATGGCCGGGCCGGGAGAAGACTATGGCTACACCTTC. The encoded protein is CASSMMAGPGEDYGYTF.

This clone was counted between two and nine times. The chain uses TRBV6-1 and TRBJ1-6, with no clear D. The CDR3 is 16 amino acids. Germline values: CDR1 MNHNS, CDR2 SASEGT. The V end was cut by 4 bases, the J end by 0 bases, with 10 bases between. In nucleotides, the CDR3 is TGTGCCAGCAGTGGAGGCTTCAGCTCCTATAATTCACCCCTCCACTTT. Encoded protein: CASSGGFSSYNSPLHF.

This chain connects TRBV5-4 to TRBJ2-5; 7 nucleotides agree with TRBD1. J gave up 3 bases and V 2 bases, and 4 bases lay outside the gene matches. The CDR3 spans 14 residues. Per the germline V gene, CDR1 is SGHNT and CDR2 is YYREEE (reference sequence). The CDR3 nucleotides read TGTGCCAGCAGCTTACGACAGGGTGAAGAGACCCAGTACTTC. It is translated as CASSLRQGEETQYF.

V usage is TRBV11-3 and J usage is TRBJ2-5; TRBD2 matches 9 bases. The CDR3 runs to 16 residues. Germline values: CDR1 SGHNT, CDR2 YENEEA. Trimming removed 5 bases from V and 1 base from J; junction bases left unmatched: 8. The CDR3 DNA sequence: TGTGCCAGCAGCACAACCGGGACTAGCCGCCAAGAGACCCAGTACTTC. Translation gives CASSTTGTSRQETQYF. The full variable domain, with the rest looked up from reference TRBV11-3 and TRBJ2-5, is EAGVVQSPRYKIIEKKQPVAFWCNPISGHNTLYWYLQNLGQGPELLIRYENEEAVDDSQLPKDRFSAERLKGVDSTLKIQPAELGDSAVYLCASSTTGTSRQETQYFGPGTRLLVL.

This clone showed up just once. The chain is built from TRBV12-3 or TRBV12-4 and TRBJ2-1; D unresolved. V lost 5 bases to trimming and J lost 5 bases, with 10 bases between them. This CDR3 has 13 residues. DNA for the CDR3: TGTGCCAGCAGTCCCTCTTATAACAATGAGCAGTTCTTC. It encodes CASSPSYNNEQFF.

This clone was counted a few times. The CDR3 nucleotides are TGTGCCAGCAGCCCCCAACCCCCGCCCGGTGAAAAACTGTTTTTT. It codes for CASSPQPPPGEKLFF. The chain recombines TRBV7-2 with TRBJ1-4; D is uncertain. Per the germline V gene, CDR1 is SGHTA and CDR2 is FQGNSA. This CDR3 has 15 residues. Trimming took off 5 bases at V and 7 bases at J, with 17 bases between the two ends.

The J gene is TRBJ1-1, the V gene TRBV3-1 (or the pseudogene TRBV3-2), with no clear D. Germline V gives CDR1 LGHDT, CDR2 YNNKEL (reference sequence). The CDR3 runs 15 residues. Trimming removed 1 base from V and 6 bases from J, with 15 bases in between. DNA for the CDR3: TGTGCCAGCAGCCAAGTTCGATCCATAGTAGCTGAAGCTTTCTTT. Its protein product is CASSQVRSIVAEAFF.

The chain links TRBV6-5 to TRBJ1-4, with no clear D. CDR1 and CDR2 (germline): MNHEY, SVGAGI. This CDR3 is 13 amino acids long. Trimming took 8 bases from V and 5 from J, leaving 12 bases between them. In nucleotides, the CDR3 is TGTGCCAGCTCTCCGCGGGCGAATGAAAAACTGTTTTTT. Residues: CASSPRANEKLFF.

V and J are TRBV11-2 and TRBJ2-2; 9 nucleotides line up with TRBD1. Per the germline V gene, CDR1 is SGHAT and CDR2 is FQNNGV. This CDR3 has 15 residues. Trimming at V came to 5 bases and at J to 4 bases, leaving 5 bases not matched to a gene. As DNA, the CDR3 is TGTGCCAGCAGCACCGGGACAGGGAGCACCGGGGAGCTGTTTTTT. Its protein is CASSTGTGSTGELFF.

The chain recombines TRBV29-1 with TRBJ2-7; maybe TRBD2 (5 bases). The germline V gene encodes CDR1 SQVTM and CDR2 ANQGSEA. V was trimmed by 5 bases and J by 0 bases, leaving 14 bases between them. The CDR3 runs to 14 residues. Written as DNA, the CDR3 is TGCAGCGTTTATGGACTCGGCAGCTCCTACGAGCAGTACTTC. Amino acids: CSVYGLGSSYEQYF.

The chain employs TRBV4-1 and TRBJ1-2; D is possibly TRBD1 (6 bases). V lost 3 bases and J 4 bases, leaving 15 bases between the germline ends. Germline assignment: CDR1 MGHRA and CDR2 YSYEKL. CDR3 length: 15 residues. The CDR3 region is CASSHNQGSPYGYTF. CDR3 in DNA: TGCGCCAGCAGCCATAATCAGGGGTCCCCCTATGGCTACACCTTC.

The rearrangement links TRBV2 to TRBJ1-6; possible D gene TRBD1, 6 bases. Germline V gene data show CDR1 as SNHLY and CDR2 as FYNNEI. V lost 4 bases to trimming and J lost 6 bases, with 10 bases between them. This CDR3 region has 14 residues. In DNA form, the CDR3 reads TGTGCCAGCAGTGCCGGGGGGCTTAATTCACCCCTCCACTTT. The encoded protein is CASSAGGLNSPLHF.